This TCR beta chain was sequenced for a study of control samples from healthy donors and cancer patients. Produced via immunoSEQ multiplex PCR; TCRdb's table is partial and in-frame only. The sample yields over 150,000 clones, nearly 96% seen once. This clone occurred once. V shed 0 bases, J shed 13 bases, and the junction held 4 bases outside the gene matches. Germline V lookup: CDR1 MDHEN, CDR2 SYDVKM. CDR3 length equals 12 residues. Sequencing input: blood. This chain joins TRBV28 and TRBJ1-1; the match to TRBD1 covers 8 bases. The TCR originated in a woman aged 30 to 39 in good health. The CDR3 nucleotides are TGTGCCAGCAGTTTATGGACAGGGGAGGTTTTCTTT. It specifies CASSLWTGEVFF. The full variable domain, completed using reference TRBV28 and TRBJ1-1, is DVKVTQSSRYLVKRTGEKVFLECVQDMDHENMFWYRQDPGLGLRLIYFSYDVKMKEKGDIPEGYSVSREKKERFSLILESASTNQTSMYLCASSLWTGEVFFGQGTRLTVV.